This passage covers 19 T cell receptor beta chains from one sample sequenced in a study of blood T cell repertoires in COVID-19. Sequenced by immunoSEQ multiplex PCR; TCRdb stores in-frame clones only, minus some. The sample holds under 200,000 clones, 65% to 90% seen once. Sequencing was performed on peripheral blood. These receptors were taken from a man in his 60s with acute or convalescent COVID-19.

The V and J genes are TRBV28 and TRBJ2-4; 7 bases line up with TRBD1. V gave up 5 bases and J gave up 0 bases; unmatched junction bases: 4. In germline, CDR1 is MDHEN, CDR2 SYDVKM. This CDR3 comprises 15 residues. This CDR3 reads CASSPGQVAKNIQYF. The CDR3 region has the DNA TGTGCCAGCAGTCCTGGACAGGTAGCCAAAAACATTCAGTACTTC.

This clone was observed a handful of times. The rearrangement links TRBV5-8 to TRBJ2-7; D not resolved. Germline CDR1 SGHTS, CDR2 YDEGEE. V lost 2 bases and J lost 5, with 5 bases in between. The CDR3 contains 11 residues. The CDR3 loop is CASSFLNEQYF. The CDR3 DNA reads TGTGCCAGCAGCTTTTTAAACGAGCAGTACTTC.

The chain couples TRBV10-1 to TRBJ1-6; D possibly corresponds to TRBD1 (5 bases). The CDR3 loop spans 15 amino acids. Germline V gene sequence: CDR1 WNHNN, CDR2 SYGVQD (reference sequence). V was pared by 7 bases and J by 6 bases, with 16 bases between. Written as DNA, the CDR3 is TGCGCCAGCAATACGGGGGATGACCTTAATTCACCCCTCCACTTT. The encoded protein is CASNTGDDLNSPLHF.

The rearrangement links TRBV10-3 to TRBJ2-3; 9 bases align to TRBD2. V lost 0 bases and J lost 3; bases outside the gene matches: 4. The CDR3 is made up of 16 amino acids. Germline loops: CDR1 ENHRY, CDR2 SYGVKD. CDR3 protein: CAISESASGNTDTQYF. In DNA, the CDR3 is TGTGCCATCAGTGAGTCGGCTAGCGGGAATACAGATACGCAGTATTTT.

There are many counts of this clone. The chain is built from TRBV27 and TRBJ2-7; 8 bases map to TRBD1. The CDR3 contains 14 residues. Germline lookup yields CDR1 MNHEY and CDR2 SMNVEV (reference sequence). V gave up 8 bases and J gave up 5 bases; unmatched junction bases: 11. Written as DNA, the CDR3 is TGTGCCAGCGGAGACAGGGGAGTAAGCGACGAGCAGTACTTC. It translates to CASGDRGVSDEQYF.

V is TRBV10-3 and J is TRBJ2-7; D unclear. Trimming removed 0 bases at V and 6 bases at J, with 3 bases between. The germline gives CDR1 ENHRY, CDR2 SYGVKD. The CDR3 totals 11 residues. The DNA of the CDR3 is TGTGCCATCAGTGAGTCTATCGAGCAGTACTTC. This codes for CAISESIEQYF.

J is TRBJ2-2 and V is TRBV12-5, with D uncertain. CDR1 and CDR2 from the germline V gene are LGHNT and FRNRAP. The V gene lost 3 bases and the J gene lost 8 bases, with 7 bases spanning the gap. The CDR3 loop spans 12 amino acids. Here the CDR3 reads CASGFYLGELFF. For the CDR3, the DNA is TGTGCTAGTGGTTTCTATTTAGGGGAGCTGTTTTTT.

The chain is built from TRBV5-1 and TRBJ1-1; D not resolved. V gave up 4 bases and J gave up 1 base, with 11 bases separating them. The CDR3 contains 14 residues. Per germline, CDR1 SGHRS and CDR2 YFSETQ. CDR3 sequence (DNA): TGCGCCAGCAGCCCCCGCGCGGAGAACACTGAAGCTTTCTTT. Protein: CASSPRAENTEAFF.

This clone was seen more than once but under ten times. The rearrangement links TRBV24-1 to TRBJ2-7, with 8 bases identical to TRBD2. CDR1 KGHDR and CDR2 SFDVKD come from the germline V gene. Unmatched junction bases numbered 0, after V lost 6 bases and J lost 3 bases. The CDR3 covers 12 residues. CDR3 sequence: CATSRGGYEQYF. In nucleotides, the CDR3 is TGTGCCACCAGTCGGGGGGGCTACGAGCAGTACTTC.

J is TRBJ1-1 and V is TRBV29-1, with 9 bases lining up with TRBD1. The CDR3 totals 13 residues. The germline V gene has CDR1 SQVTM and CDR2 ANQGSEA. The V segment lost 6 bases and the J segment 3 bases; nucleotides outside the gene matches: 5. CDR3 bases: TGCAGCGTGGCCGACAGGGGGTACACTGAAGCTTTCTTT. Its protein is CSVADRGYTEAFF.

J is TRBJ2-1 and V is TRBV3-1 (or the pseudogene TRBV3-2), with 10 bases aligning to TRBD2. This CDR3 is 17 amino acids long. V shed 0 bases and J 6 bases; nucleotides not matched to a gene: 8. From germline, CDR1 is LGHDT and CDR2 YNNKEL (reference sequence). The CDR3 is CASSQDLEAGGGNEQFF. The CDR3 coding sequence is TGTGCCAGCAGCCAAGACTTGGAAGCGGGAGGGGGCAATGAGCAGTTCTTC.

V and J are TRBV6-7 and TRBJ1-1, with 10 bases aligning to TRBD1. TRBV6-7 counts as an open reading frame of uncertain function. Germline trimming cut 11 bases from V and 3 bases from J; bases unmatched to any gene: 12. CDR3 length equals 15 residues. The CDR3 is CAARQGARCDTEAFF. The CDR3, as DNA: TGTGCCGCCCGACAGGGGGCGCGATGTGACACTGAAGCTTTCTTT.

CDR3 sequence: CASSQDPEDSPLTQYF. In DNA form, the CDR3 reads TGTGCCAGCAGCCAAGATCCCGAGGACAGCCCGCTGACCCAGTACTTC. The chain uses TRBV3-1 (or the pseudogene TRBV3-2) and TRBJ2-5; weak D call: TRBD1 (6 bases). V shed 0 bases and J shed 7 bases, with 18 bases lying between them. CDR3 size: 16 residues. Germline-derived CDR1 and CDR2 are LGHDT and YNNKEL (reference sequence).

This chain links TRBV10-3 with TRBJ1-2, with D unresolved. Trimming left V 8 bases short and J 4 bases short, with 14 bases between. The CDR3 is 13 residues long. Germline assignment: CDR1 ENHRY and CDR2 SYGVKD. The CDR3 DNA is TGTGCCATCCGAATTCAGGAGGGCTATGGCTACACCTTC. Translated, it gives CAIRIQEGYGYTF.

Regarding this clone: Its ends do not fully match the called genes, so a read error is possible. The chain has TRBV28 and TRBJ1-3, with TRBD1 as a possible D gene (6 bases). This CDR3 has 13 residues. Germline CDR1 reads MDHEN; CDR2 reads SYDVKM. CDR3 region: CASNRERRNTIYF. CDR3 DNA: TGTGCAAGCAACAGGGAGAGGCGAAACACCATATATTTT.

V gene TRBV28 combines with J gene TRBJ1-5, with D possibly matching TRBD1 (6 bases). This CDR3 region has 15 residues. Per the germline V gene, CDR1 is MDHEN and CDR2 is SYDVKM. The V and J ends lost 3 bases and 3 bases respectively, with 12 bases between them. The CDR3 nucleotides are TGTGCCAGCAGTTTGGCGGGGGGGCCCAATCAGCCCCAGCATTTT. This encodes CASSLAGGPNQPQHF.

The chain joins TRBV29-1 to TRBJ1-1; maybe TRBD1 (6 bases). CDR1 SQVTM and CDR2 ANQGSEA come from the germline V gene. The CDR3 sequence is 13 residues long. Trimming shortened V by 3 bases and J by 5 bases, and 13 bases separated the two germline ends. The CDR3 DNA reads TGCAGCGTTGAGGGGACACTGGGGACTGAAGCTTTCTTT. It translates to CSVEGTLGTEAFF.

J is TRBJ1-2 and V is TRBV10-2, with a weak D call TRBD1 (5 bases). Deletions cut 0 bases from V and 4 bases from J, with 9 bases between. The CDR3 is 14 residues long. Germline values: CDR1 WSHSY, CDR2 SAAADI. CDR3 in DNA: TGCGCCAGCAGTGAGTCGGGGCGAGGCTATGGCTACACCTTC. Translating gives CASSESGRGYGYTF.

This clone came up a few times. The V gene is TRBV7-2, the J gene TRBJ1-2, with a weak D call TRBD1 (5 bases). This CDR3 is 13 amino acids long. V lost 4 bases to trimming and J lost 8 bases, with 14 bases between them. Germline V gene lookup returns CDR1 SGHTA and CDR2 FQGNSA. In nucleotides, the CDR3 is TGTGCCAGCAGCTCCCCGGGACTCTTGGGCTACACCTTC. Translated, it gives CASSSPGLLGYTF.